This T cell receptor (beta chain) was identified during a study of PD-L1 blockade in urothelial cancer. Study-level background: Male sex and bladder-origin urothelial cancer characterized about 90% of the roughly 30 patients. Blood analysis took place 3 weeks (second dose) and 6 weeks after treatment start. Blood-derived samples held a median roughly 140,000 T cells.

Germline assignment: CDR1 SNHLY and CDR2 FYNNEI. Germline trimming cut 9 bases from V and 8 bases from J; bases unmatched to any gene: 9. This CDR3 contains 12 residues. Time point noted: peripheral blood 6 weeks after treatment start. Patients suffered from locally advanced or metastatic urothelial carcinoma. Profiled with immunoSEQ multiplex PCR; TCRdb holds only in-frame clones, not every one. The table lists roughly 42,000 clones, about 90% of them singletons. This clone was observed a single time. Sequencing was performed on PBMCs, taken around atezolizumab (anti-PD-L1) treatment. The sequence derives from a man aged 70 or older with urothelial cancer. The genes are TRBV2 and TRBJ1-2; 7 bases agree with TRBD1. CDR3 loop: CASSKGAEGYTF. CDR3 DNA: TGTGCCAGTAGTAAGGGGGCGGAGGGCTACACCTTC.